In its sample, the clone carrying this T cell receptor beta chain was seen many times. Its antigen is as yet unknown. Preparation of the TCRbeta library used unique molecular identifiers. TCRdb reanalysed the PCR reads using MiXCR and keeps one entry per CDR3 protein. This sample has around 270,000 distinct CDR3 sequences, with just over 7.5% found just once. The entry originates in a study of T-cell reconstitution after alpha-beta-depleted transplantation in children. Broader study findings: Surviving recipient T cells and thymic progenitors produced the high day-60 TCRbeta diversity seen in some patients. It was reported that alpha-beta T cells came from several hundred expanded graft clones (about two months after transplant). Newly produced T cells mostly provided counts and TCRbeta diversity after one year, as hyperexpanded clones declined.

Looked up from germline, CDR1 is ENHRY and CDR2 is SYGVKD. V lost 0 bases and J lost 1, with 9 bases in between. The CDR3 loop spans 15 amino acids. This receptor was taken from a female patient aged 2 to 10 who had a stem cell transplant for Fanconi anemia, so the T cells may come from the graft donor. This chain joins TRBV10-3 and TRBJ1-1; possible D gene TRBD1, 6 bases. The sample in question was peripheral blood, obtained 360 days after TCRalphabeta/CD19-depleted stem cell transplant. CDR3 nucleotides: TGTGCCATCAGTGAGTCCGGACAGAAGAACACTGAAGCTTTCTTT. Translation gives CAISESGQKNTEAFF.